These T cell receptor beta chains were read from a single sample in a study of T cells in Graves' hyperthyroidism and ophthalmopathy. In TCRdb, the multiplex PCR reads were re-called with MiXCR into one record per CDR3 protein. This table holds roughly 380,000 distinct CDR3 sequences, approximately 15% found once. Source material: blood. The source of these receptors is a man in his thirties or forties with Graves' hyperthyroidism that later progressed to Graves' ophthalmopathy. The CDR3 runs from the conserved cysteine through the conserved F or W. The D gene is left open where the match is weak. Some rows have no size entry. The others give once, few or many, or a class for an expanded clone.

d_gene: TRBD2
v_gene: TRBV19
abundance: .
j_gene: TRBJ2-2
CDR3aa: CASRGLASTGELFF
CDR3nt: TGTGCCAGTAGGGGACTAGCCAGCACCGGGGAGCTGTTTTTT

d_gene: .
v_gene: TRBV15
abundance: .
j_gene: TRBJ2-1
CDR3aa: CATSSTGSTQFF
CDR3nt: TGTGCCACCAGCAGCACGGGGTCGACGCAGTTCTTC

d_gene: TRBD1
v_gene: TRBV20-1
abundance: .
j_gene: TRBJ1-1
CDR3aa: CSATGEGSTEAFF
CDR3nt: TGCAGTGCCACAGGGGAGGGTTCCACTGAAGCTTTCTTT

d_gene: .
v_gene: TRBV12-3/TRBV12-4
abundance: many
j_gene: TRBJ1-5
CDR3aa: CASSLRLSGNQPQHF
CDR3nt: TGTGCCAGCAGTTTACGTTTGTCGGGGAATCAGCCCCAGCATTTT

d_gene: TRBD1
v_gene: TRBV9
abundance: .
j_gene: TRBJ1-6
CDR3aa: CASSVVSGQGYSPLHF
CDR3nt: TGTGCCAGCAGCGTAGTGTCAGGACAGGGGTATTCACCCCTCCACTTT

d_gene: TRBD2
v_gene: TRBV5-1
abundance: .
j_gene: TRBJ2-2
CDR3aa: CASSWETSGGTGELFF
CDR3nt: TGCGCCAGCAGCTGGGAGACTAGCGGGGGCACCGGGGAGCTGTTTTTT

d_gene: .
v_gene: TRBV9
abundance: .
j_gene: TRBJ2-1
CDR3aa: CASSVVASDNEQFF
CDR3nt: TGTGCCAGCAGCGTCGTGGCTAGCGACAATGAGCAGTTCTTC

d_gene: TRBD1
v_gene: TRBV20-1
abundance: many
j_gene: TRBJ1-2
CDR3aa: CSARDGTVASNYGYTF
CDR3nt: TGCAGTGCTAGAGATGGGACAGTTGCTTCTAACTATGGCTACACCTTC

d_gene: .
v_gene: TRBV27
abundance: many
j_gene: TRBJ1-6
CDR3aa: CASNGDGWLSPLHF
CDR3nt: TGTGCCAGCAACGGGGACGGATGGTTATCACCCCTCCACTTT

d_gene: TRBD1
v_gene: TRBV10-3
abundance: many
j_gene: TRBJ1-2
CDR3aa: CAISTGGNGYTF
CDR3nt: TGTGCCATCAGTACAGGGGGAAACGGCTACACCTTC

d_gene: .
v_gene: TRBV12-3/TRBV12-4
abundance: many
j_gene: TRBJ1-1
CDR3aa: CASSRLGDTEAFF
CDR3nt: TGTGCCAGCAGTAGACTAGGAGACACTGAAGCTTTCTTT

d_gene: .
v_gene: TRBV28
abundance: many
j_gene: TRBJ2-3
CDR3aa: CASSFSFRVTDTQYF
CDR3nt: TGTGCCAGCAGTTTCTCATTCAGGGTAACAGATACGCAGTATTTT

d_gene: .
v_gene: TRBV6-1
abundance: many
j_gene: TRBJ2-3
CDR3aa: CASSTYGDTQYF
CDR3nt: TGTGCCAGCAGTACGTACGGAGATACGCAGTATTTT

d_gene: .
v_gene: TRBV20-1
abundance: few
j_gene: TRBJ2-1
CDR3aa: CSATQGSSYNEQFF
CDR3nt: TGCAGTGCGACACAGGGTTCCTCCTACAATGAGCAGTTCTTC

d_gene: .
v_gene: TRBV7-2
abundance: .
j_gene: TRBJ2-7
CDR3aa: CASSLPGPSDEQYF
CDR3nt: TGTGCCAGCAGCCTACCGGGACCCTCAGACGAGCAGTACTTC